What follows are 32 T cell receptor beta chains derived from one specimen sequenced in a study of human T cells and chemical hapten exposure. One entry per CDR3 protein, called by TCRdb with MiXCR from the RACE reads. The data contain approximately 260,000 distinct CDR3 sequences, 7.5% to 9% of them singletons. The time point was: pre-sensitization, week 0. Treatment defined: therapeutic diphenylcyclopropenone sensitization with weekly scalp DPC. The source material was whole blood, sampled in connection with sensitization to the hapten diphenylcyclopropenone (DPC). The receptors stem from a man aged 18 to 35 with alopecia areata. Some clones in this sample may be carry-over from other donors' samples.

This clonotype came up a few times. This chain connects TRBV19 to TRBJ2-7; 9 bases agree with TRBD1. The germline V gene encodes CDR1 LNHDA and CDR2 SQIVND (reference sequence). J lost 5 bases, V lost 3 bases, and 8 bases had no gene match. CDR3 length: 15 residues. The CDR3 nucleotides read TGTGCCAGTAGTATTTCCGGGACAGGGTTTAACGAGCAGTACTTC. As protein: CASSISGTGFNEQYF.

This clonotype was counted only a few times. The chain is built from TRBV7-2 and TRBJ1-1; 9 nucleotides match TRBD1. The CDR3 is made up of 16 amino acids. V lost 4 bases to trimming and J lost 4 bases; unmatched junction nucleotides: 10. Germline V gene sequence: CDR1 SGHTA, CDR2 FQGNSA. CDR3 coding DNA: TGTGCCAGCAGCTCCTCCGGGACAGGGAGGGGCACTGAAGCTTTCTTT. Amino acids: CASSSSGTGRGTEAFF.

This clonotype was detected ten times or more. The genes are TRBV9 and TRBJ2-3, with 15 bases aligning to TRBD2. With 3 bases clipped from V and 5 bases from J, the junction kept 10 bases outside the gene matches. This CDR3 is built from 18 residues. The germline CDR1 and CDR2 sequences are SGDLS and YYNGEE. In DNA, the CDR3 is TGTGCCAGCAGCGCTACCCGGACTAGCGGGGGGGCCGGAGATACGCAGTATTTT. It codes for CASSATRTSGGAGDTQYF.

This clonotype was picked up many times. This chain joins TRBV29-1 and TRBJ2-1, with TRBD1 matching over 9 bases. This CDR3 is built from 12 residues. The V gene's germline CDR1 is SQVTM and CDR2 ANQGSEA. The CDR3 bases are TGCAGTGGGACAGGGAAGTACAATGAGCAGTTCTTC. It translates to CSGTGKYNEQFF.

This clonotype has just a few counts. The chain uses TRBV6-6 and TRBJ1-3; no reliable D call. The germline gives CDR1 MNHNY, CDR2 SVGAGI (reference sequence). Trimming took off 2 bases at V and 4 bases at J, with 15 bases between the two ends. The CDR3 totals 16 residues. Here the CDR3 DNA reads TGTGCCAGCAGTTACCGAGACGGGTATCTCGGAAACACCATATATTTT. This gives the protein CASSYRDGYLGNTIYF.

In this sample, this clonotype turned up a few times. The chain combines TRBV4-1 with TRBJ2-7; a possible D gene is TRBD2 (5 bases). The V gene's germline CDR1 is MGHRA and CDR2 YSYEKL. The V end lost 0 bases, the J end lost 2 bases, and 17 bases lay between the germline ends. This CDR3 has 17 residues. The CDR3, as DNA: TGCGCCAGCAGCCAAGAACGGGTACTAGTGGAAACCTACGAGCAGTACTTC. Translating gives CASSQERVLVETYEQYF.

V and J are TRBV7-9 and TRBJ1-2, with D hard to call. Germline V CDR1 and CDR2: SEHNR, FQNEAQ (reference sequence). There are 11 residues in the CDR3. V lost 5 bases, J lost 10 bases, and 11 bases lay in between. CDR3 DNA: TGTGCCAGCAGCGTGGACGGATACTACACCTTC. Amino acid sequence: CASSVDGYYTF.

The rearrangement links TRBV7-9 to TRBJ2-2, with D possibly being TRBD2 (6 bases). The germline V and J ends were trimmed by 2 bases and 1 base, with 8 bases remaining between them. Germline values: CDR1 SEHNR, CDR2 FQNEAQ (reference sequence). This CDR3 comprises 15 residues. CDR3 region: CASSLLRGNTGELFF. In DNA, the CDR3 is TGTGCCAGCAGCTTATTGCGGGGGAACACCGGGGAGCTGTTTTTT.

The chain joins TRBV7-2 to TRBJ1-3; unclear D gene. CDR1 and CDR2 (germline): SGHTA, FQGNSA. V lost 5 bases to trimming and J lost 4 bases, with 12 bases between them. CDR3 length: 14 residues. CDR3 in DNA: TGTGCCAGCAGCGTGGTGGTAACCGGAAACACCATATATTTT. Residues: CASSVVVTGNTIYF. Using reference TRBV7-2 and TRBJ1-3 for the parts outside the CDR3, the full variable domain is GAGVSQSPSNKVTEKGKDVELRCDPISGHTALYWYRQSLGQGLEFLIYFQGNSAPDKSGLPSDRFSAERTGGSVSTLTIQRTQQEDSAVYLCASSVVVTGNTIYFGEGSWLTVV.

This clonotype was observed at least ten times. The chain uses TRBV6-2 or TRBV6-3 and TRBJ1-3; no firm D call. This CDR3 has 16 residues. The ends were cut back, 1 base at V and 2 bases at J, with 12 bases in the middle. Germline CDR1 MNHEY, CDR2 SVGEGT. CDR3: CASSYFEEPPGNTIYF. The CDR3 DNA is TGTGCCAGCAGTTACTTTGAGGAACCTCCTGGAAACACCATATATTTT.

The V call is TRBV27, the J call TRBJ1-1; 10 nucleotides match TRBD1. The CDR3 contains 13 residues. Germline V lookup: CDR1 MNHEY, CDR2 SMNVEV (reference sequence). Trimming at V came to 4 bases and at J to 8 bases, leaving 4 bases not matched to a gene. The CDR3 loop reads CASSSRTGGEAFF. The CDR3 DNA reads TGTGCCAGCAGTTCAAGGACAGGGGGAGAAGCTTTCTTT.

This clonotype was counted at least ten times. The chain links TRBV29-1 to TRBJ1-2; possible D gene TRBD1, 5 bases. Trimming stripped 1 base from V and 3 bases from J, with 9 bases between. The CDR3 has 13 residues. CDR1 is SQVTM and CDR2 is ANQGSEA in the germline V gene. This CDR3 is CSVEGRVHYGYTF. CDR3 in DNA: TGCAGCGTTGAAGGCAGGGTGCACTATGGCTACACCTTC.

The CDR3 bases are TGTGCCAGCAGCTTAGCGACAGGCGCGGCCACTGAAGCTTTCTTT. Residues: CASSLATGAATEAFF. The chain joins TRBV7-9 to TRBJ1-1; maybe TRBD1 (6 bases). Deletions cut 0 bases from V and 4 bases from J, with 12 bases between. The CDR3 extends over 15 amino acids. Germline V gives CDR1 SEHNR, CDR2 FQNEAQ (reference sequence).

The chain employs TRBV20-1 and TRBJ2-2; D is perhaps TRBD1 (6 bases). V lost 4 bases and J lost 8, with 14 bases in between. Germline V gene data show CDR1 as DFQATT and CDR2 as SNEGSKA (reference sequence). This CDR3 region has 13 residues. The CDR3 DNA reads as TGCAGTGCTACAAGACAGGTCGAGGGGGAGCTGTTTTTT. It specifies CSATRQVEGELFF.

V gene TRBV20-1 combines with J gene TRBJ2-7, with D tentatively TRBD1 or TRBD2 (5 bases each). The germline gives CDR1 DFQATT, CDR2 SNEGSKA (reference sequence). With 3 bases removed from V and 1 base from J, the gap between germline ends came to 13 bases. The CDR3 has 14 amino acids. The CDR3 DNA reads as TGCAGTGCTAGTTTTGGGACCGAATCCTACGAGCAGTACTTC. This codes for CSASFGTESYEQYF.

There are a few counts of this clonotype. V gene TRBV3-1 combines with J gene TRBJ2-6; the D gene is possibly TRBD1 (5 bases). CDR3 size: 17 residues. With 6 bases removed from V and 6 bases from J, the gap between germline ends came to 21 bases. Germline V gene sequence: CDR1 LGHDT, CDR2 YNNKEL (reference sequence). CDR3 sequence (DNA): TGTGCCAGCAGTCCCTCCGCGGACCCTGGGGCGGCCAACGTCCTGACTTTC. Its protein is CASSPSADPGAANVLTF.

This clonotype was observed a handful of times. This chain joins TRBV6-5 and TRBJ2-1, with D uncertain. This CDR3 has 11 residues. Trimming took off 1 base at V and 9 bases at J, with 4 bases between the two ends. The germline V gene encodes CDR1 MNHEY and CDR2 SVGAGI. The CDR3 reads CASSYLSEQFF. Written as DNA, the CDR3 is TGTGCCAGCAGTTACTTGAGTGAGCAGTTCTTC.

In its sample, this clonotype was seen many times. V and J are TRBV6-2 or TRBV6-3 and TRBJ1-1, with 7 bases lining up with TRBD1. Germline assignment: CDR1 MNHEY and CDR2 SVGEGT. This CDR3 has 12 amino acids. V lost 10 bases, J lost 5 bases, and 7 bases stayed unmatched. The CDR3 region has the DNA TGTGCCACGCAAGACAGGGCAACTGAAGCTTTCTTT. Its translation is CATQDRATEAFF.

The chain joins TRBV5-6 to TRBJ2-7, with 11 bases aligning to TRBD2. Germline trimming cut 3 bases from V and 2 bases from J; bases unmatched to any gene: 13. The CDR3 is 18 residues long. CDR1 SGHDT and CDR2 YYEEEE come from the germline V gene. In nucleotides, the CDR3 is TGTGCCAGCAGCTGGATGACTAGCGGGGCCAGACCTCCCTACGAGCAGTACTTC. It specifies CASSWMTSGARPPYEQYF.

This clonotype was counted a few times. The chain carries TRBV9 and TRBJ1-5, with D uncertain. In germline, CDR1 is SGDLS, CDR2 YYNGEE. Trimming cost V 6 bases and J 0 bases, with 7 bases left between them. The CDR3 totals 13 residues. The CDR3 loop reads CASNEGSNQPQHF. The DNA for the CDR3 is TGTGCCAGCAATGAAGGTAGCAATCAGCCCCAGCATTTT.

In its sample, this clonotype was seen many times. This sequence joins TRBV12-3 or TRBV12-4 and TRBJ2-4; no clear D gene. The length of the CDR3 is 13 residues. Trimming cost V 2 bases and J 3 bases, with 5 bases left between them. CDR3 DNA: TGTGCCAGCAGTTTACTGATCAAAAACATTCAGTACTTC. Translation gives CASSLLIKNIQYF.

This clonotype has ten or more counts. CDR3 in DNA: TGCAGCGTCGCCTCCCTCAGGGCGCAGTATTTT. This codes for CSVASLRAQYF. This chain joins TRBV29-1 and TRBJ2-3; weak D call: TRBD1 (5 bases). The V gene's germline CDR1 is SQVTM and CDR2 ANQGSEA. Deletions cut 6 bases from V and 10 bases from J, with 14 bases between. The CDR3 contains 11 residues.

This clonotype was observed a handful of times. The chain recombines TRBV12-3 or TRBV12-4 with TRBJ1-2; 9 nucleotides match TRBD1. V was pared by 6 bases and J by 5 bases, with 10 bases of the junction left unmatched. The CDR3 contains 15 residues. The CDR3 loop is CASSRNRGRNYGYTF. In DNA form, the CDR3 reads TGTGCCAGCAGCCGTAACAGGGGGCGCAATTATGGCTACACCTTC.

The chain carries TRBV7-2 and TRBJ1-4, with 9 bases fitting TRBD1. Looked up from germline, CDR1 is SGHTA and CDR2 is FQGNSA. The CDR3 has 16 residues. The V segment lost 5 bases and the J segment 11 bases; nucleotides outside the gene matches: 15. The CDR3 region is CASSPSGQGFSQKLFF. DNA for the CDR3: TGTGCCAGCAGCCCCAGCGGACAGGGGTTTTCACAGAAACTGTTTTTT.

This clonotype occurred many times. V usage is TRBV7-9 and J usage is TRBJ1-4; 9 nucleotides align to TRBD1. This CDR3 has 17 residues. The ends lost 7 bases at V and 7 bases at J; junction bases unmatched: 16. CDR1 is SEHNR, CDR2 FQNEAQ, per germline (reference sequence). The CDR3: CASTKSGTGLIREKLFF. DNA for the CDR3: TGTGCCAGCACTAAATCCGGGACAGGGCTGATTCGTGAAAAACTGTTTTTT.

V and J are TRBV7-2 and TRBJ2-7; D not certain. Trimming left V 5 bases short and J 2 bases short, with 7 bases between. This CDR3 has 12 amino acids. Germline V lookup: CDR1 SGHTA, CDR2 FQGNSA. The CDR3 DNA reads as TGTGCCAGCAGCCCACTTGCCTACGAGCAGTACTTC. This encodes CASSPLAYEQYF.

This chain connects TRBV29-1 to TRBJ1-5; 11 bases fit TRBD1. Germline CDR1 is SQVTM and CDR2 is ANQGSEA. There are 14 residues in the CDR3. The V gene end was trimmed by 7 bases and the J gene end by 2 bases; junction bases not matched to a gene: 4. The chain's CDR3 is CSARTGGGNQPQHF. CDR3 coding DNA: TGCAGCGCCCGGACAGGGGGCGGCAATCAGCCCCAGCATTTT.

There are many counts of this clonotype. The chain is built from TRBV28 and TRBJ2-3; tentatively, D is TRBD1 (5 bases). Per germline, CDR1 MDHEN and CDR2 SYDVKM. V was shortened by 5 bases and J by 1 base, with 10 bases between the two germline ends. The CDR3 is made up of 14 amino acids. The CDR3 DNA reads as TGTGCCAGCAGTCACCAGGGCCGCACAGATACGCAGTATTTT. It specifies CASSHQGRTDTQYF. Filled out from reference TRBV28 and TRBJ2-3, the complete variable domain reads DVKVTQSSRYLVKRTGEKVFLECVQDMDHENMFWYRQDPGLGLRLIYFSYDVKMKEKGDIPEGYSVSREKKERFSLILESASTNQTSMYLCASSHQGRTDTQYFGPGTRLTVL.

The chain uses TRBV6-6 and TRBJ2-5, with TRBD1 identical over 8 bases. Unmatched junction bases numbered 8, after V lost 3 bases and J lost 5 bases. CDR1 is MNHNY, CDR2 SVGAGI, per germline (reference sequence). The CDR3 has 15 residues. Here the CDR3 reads CASSYDRGVTETQYF. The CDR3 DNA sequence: TGTGCCAGCAGTTATGACAGGGGAGTAACGGAGACCCAGTACTTC.

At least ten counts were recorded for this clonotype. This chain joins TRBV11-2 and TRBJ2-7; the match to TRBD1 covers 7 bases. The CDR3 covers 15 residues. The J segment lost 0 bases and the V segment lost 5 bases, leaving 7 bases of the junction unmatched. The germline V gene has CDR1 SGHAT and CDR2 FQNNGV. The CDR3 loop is CASSPGQLSSYEQYF. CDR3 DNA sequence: TGTGCCAGCAGCCCGGGACAGCTGAGCTCCTACGAGCAGTACTTC.

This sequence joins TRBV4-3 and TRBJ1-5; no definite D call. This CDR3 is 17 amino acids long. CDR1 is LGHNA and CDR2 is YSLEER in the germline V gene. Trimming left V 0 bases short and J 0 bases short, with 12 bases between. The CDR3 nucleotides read TGCGCCAGCAGCCAAGACCACAGCCCGTATAGCAATCAGCCCCAGCATTTT. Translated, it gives CASSQDHSPYSNQPQHF.

The CDR3 region is CASSPAEGLNSPLHF. Written as DNA, the CDR3 is TGCGCCAGCAGTCCGGCGGAAGGCCTTAATTCACCCCTCCACTTT. This sequence joins TRBV5-1 and TRBJ1-6; no clear D. Germline V gene sequence: CDR1 SGHRS, CDR2 YFSETQ. The V and J ends lost 5 bases and 6 bases respectively, with 15 bases between them. The CDR3 is 15 amino acids.